This TCR beta chain was identified in a study of blood T cells in healthy people across ages. Points from the study as a whole: Percentage of naive T cells showed a strong correlation with TCR beta diversity. Donor CMV status, an unknown factor, possibly confounded changes in expanded clonotypes.

As to this clonotype: Its cognate antigen is unknown.

The germline gives CDR1 SGHTA, CDR2 FQGNSA. The V segment lost 5 bases and the J segment 3 bases; nucleotides outside the gene matches: 7. The CDR3 loop spans 14 amino acids. The second PCR ran about 7 to 12 cycles with a sample-barcoded 5' primer and J-beta primers. A tag from a template-switch adaptor with 12 random nucleotides marked each cDNA molecule. TCRdb re-called the 5' RACE reads with MiXCR, one entry per CDR3 protein. The sample lists 1.2 million to 1.5 million distinct CDR3 sequences, approximately 38% occurring once. Peripheral blood samples of 9 to 10 milliliters were drawn from each donor.

Input material: blood. The V gene is TRBV7-2, the J gene TRBJ2-7, with TRBD1 matching over 7 bases. The clonotype originates from a woman aged 18-29 years in good health. The CDR3 nucleotides are TGTGCCAGCAGCCCTGGGACAGCCCTCTACGAGCAGTACTTC. It specifies CASSPGTALYEQYF.